The next 11 T cell receptor beta chains were all read from a single sample in a study of blood T cell repertoires in COVID-19 (dated by TCRdb to 2020 to 2022). Libraries were built with the immunoSEQ multiplex PCR assay. TCRdb carries this immuneACCESS record with in-frame sequences only. Its versions omit some clonotypes, under half of them owing to an unresolved V gene in the studies checked, with the rest unexplained. Counted in this sample were fewer than 80,000 clones; about 80% of them appeared once. 13% to 15% of the sample lies in the top ten. Source material: peripheral blood. Receptors originate from a man aged 55 to 69 with COVID-19, enrolled during active disease.

The rearrangement uses TRBV10-3 and TRBJ2-2; TRBD1 aligns across 7 bases. V trimming: 5 bases; J trimming: 2 bases; junction bases outside the gene matches: 5. The CDR3 length is 15 residues. Germline assignment: CDR1 ENHRY and CDR2 SYGVKD. As DNA, the CDR3 is TGTGCCATCAGTAGGACAGGAATTAACACCGGGGAGCTGTTTTTT. Encoded protein: CAISRTGINTGELFF.

V and J are TRBV15 and TRBJ2-7, with D perhaps TRBD1 (5 bases). The V gene lost 0 bases and the J gene lost 2 bases, with 8 bases spanning the gap. The CDR3 totals 14 residues. Germline CDR1 reads LNHNV; CDR2 reads YYDKDF (reference sequence). Here the CDR3 reads CATSRDQGPYEQYF. CDR3 in DNA: TGTGCCACCAGCAGAGATCAGGGCCCCTACGAGCAGTACTTC.

The CDR3 loop is CAWTTGLAGVGEQFF. CDR3 bases: TGTGCCTGGACTACGGGACTAGCGGGAGTGGGTGAGCAGTTCTTC. This rearrangement joins TRBV30 to TRBJ2-1; 14 bases line up with TRBD2. V gave up 4 bases and J gave up 9 bases; unmatched junction bases: 8. The germline gives CDR1 GTSNPN, CDR2 SVGIG (reference sequence). There are 15 residues in the CDR3.

The rearrangement joins TRBV9 to TRBJ2-1; tentative D call: TRBD1 (5 bases). The CDR3 is 14 residues long. Looked up from germline, CDR1 is SGDLS and CDR2 is YYNGEE. V lost 3 bases and J lost 7, with 14 bases in between. CDR3 in amino acids: CASSARVPSNEQFF. The CDR3 DNA is TGTGCCAGCAGCGCCAGGGTTCCGAGTAATGAGCAGTTCTTC.

The chain joins TRBV12-3 or TRBV12-4 to TRBJ1-1, with no clear D. The CDR3 runs 13 residues. The ends were cut back, 6 bases at V and 8 bases at J, with 16 bases in the middle. The CDR3 loop is CASSTSSLREAFF. The DNA of the CDR3 is TGTGCCAGCAGCACATCCAGCCTCAGGGAAGCTTTCTTT.

This clone appeared a single time. This chain links TRBV28 with TRBJ1-2; perhaps TRBD1 as D (6 bases). The CDR3 loop spans 16 amino acids. V lost 5 bases to trimming and J lost 7 bases, with 23 bases between them. Germline-derived CDR1 and CDR2 are MDHEN and SYDVKM. This chain's CDR3 is CASSRLRGRGKGGYTF. CDR3 nucleotide sequence: TGTGCCAGCAGTCGCCTACGGGGCAGGGGAAAGGGTGGCTACACCTTC.

The chain employs TRBV11-2 and TRBJ2-1; 7 bases agree with TRBD2. V lost 0 bases to trimming and J lost 3 bases; unmatched junction nucleotides: 2. Per the germline V gene, CDR1 is SGHAT and CDR2 is FQNNGV. The CDR3 extends over 15 amino acids. The CDR3 coding sequence is TGTGCCAGCAGCTTAGATCGGGAGGTCTACAATGAGCAGTTCTTC. Encoded protein: CASSLDREVYNEQFF.

This clone was picked up one time. As DNA, the CDR3 is TGTGCCAGCAGCCGTATTGGGGGGTTGAACACTGAAGCTTTCTTT. It encodes CASSRIGGLNTEAFF. The rearrangement uses TRBV7-9 and TRBJ1-1, with a tentative D call TRBD1 (5 bases). V was trimmed by 5 bases and J by 0 bases, leaving 13 bases between them. This CDR3 comprises 15 residues. Germline loops: CDR1 SEHNR, CDR2 FQNEAQ (reference sequence).

CDR3 coding DNA: TGTGCCAGCAGGGGAGTGAGGGGGCTAAATGAGCAGTTCTTC. Translation gives CASRGVRGLNEQFF. The chain carries TRBV2 and TRBJ2-1; TRBD1 matches at 7 bases. Germline V CDR1 and CDR2: SNHLY, FYNNEI. The CDR3 covers 14 residues. V lost 6 bases, J lost 7 bases, and 9 bases stayed unmatched.

Regarding this clone: Other DNA sequences of this sample code for an identical CDR3. The chain couples TRBV7-3 to TRBJ2-7; the match to TRBD2 covers 8 bases. The CDR3 length is 14 residues. The trim removed 5 bases at V and 0 bases at J, leaving 3 bases unmatched. Germline CDR1 reads SGHTA; CDR2 reads FQGTGA. Written as DNA, the CDR3 is TGTGCCAGCAGCCCCGGGGGGGGCTCCTACGAGCAGTACTTC. This encodes CASSPGGGSYEQYF.

V is TRBV5-1 and J is TRBJ2-7, with 10 bases identical to TRBD2. With V trimmed by 5 bases and J by 3 bases, 11 bases remained unmatched. Germline CDR1 reads SGHRS; CDR2 reads YFSETQ. CDR3 size: 16 residues. CDR3 loop: CASRTSGPTGVYEQYF. In nucleotides, the CDR3 is TGCGCCAGCAGGACTAGCGGGCCCACAGGGGTCTACGAGCAGTACTTC.